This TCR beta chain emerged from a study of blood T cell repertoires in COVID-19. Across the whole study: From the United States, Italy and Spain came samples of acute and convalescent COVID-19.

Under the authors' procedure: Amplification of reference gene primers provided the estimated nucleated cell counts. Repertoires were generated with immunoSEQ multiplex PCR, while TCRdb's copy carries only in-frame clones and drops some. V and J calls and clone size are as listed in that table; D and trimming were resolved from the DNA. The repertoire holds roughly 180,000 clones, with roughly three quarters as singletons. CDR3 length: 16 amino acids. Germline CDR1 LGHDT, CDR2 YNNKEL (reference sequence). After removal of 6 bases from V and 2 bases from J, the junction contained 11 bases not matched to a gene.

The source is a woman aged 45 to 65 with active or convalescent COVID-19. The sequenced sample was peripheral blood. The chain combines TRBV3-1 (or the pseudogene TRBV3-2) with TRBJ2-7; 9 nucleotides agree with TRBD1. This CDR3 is CASSQMTGQGPYEQYF. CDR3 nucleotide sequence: TGTGCCAGCAGTCAAATGACGGGACAGGGCCCCTACGAGCAGTACTTC.